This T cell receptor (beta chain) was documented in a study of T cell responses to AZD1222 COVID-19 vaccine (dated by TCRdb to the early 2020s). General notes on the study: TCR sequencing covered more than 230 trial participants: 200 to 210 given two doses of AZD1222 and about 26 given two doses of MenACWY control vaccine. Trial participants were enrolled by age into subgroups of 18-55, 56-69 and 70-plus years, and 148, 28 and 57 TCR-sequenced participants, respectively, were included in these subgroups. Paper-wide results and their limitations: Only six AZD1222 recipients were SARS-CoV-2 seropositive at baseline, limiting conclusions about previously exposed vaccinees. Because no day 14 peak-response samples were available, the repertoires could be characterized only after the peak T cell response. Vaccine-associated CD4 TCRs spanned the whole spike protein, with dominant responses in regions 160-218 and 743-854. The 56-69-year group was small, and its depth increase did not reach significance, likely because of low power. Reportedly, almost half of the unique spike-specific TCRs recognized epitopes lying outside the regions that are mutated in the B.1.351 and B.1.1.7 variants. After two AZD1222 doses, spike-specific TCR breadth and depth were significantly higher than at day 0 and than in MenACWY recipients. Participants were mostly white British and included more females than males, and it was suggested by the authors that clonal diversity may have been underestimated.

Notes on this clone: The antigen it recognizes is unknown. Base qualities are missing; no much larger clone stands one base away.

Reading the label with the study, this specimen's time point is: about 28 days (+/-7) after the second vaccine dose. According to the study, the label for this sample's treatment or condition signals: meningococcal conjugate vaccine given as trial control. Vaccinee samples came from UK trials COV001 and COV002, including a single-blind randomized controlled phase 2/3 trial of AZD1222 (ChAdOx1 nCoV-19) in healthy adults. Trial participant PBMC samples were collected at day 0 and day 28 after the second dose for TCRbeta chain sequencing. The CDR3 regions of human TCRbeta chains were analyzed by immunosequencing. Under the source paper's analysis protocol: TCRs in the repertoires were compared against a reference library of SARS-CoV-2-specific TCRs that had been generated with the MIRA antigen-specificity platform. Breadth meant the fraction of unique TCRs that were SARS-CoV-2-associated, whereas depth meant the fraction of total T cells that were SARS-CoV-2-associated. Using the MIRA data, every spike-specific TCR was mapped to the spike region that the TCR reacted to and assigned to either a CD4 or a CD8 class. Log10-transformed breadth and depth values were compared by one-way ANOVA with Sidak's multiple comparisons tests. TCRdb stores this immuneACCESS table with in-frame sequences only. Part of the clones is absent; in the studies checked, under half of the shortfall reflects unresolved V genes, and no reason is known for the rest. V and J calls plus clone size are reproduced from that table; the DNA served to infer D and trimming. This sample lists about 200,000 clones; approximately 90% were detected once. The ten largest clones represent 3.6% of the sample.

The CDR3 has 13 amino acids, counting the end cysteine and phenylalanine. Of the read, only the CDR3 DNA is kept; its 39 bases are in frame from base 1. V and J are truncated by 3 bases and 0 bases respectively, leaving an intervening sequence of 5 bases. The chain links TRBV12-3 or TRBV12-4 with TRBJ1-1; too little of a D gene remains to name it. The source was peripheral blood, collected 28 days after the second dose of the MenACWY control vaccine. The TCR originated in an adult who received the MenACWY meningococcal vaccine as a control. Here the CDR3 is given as CASSFFMNTEAFF. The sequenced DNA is TGTGCCAGCAGTTTCTTCATGAACACTGAAGCTTTCTTT.